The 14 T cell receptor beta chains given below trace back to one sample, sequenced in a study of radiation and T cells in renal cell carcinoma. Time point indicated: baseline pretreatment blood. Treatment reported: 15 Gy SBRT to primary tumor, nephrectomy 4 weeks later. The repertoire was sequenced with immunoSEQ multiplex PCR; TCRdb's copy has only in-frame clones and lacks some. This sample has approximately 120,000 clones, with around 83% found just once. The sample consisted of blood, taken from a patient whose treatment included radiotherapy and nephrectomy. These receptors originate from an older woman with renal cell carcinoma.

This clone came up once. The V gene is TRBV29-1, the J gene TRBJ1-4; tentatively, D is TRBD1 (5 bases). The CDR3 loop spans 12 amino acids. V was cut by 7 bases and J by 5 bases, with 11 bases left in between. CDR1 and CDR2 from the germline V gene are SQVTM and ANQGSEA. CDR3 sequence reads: CSGGHRNEKLFF. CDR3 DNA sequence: TGCAGCGGCGGACACCGGAATGAAAAACTGTTTTTT.

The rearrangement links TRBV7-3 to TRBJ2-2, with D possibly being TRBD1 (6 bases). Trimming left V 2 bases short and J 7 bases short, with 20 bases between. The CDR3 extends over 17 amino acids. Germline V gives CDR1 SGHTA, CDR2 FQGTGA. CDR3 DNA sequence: TGTGCCAGCAGCTTACCGGGCCGAGGGGGTAGCCTCGGGGAGCTGTTTTTT. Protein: CASSLPGRGGSLGELFF.

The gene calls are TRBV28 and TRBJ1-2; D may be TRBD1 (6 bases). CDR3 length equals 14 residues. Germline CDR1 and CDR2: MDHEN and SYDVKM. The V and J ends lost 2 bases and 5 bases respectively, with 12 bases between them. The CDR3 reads CASSLGPGVYGYTF. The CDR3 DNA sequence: TGTGCCAGCAGTTTAGGGCCAGGGGTATATGGCTACACCTTC.

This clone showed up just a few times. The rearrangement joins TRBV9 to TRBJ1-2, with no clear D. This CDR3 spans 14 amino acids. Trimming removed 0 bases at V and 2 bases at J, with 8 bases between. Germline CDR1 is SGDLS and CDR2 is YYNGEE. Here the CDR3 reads CASSVELENYGYTF. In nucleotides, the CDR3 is TGTGCCAGCAGCGTAGAGTTGGAGAACTATGGCTACACCTTC. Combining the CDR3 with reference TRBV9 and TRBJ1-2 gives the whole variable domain DSGVTQTPKHLITATGQRVTLRCSPRSGDLSVYWYQQSLDQGLQFLIQYYNGEERAKGNILERFSAQQFPDLHSELNLSSLELGDSALYFCASSVELENYGYTFGSGTRLTVV.

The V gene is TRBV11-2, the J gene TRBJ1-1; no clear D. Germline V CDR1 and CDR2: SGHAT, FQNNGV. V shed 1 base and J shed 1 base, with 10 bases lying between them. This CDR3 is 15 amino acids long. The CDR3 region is CASSLALTENTEAFF. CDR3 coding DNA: TGTGCCAGCAGCTTAGCGTTGACGGAGAACACTGAAGCTTTCTTT.

The CDR3 nucleotides read TGTGCCATCAGCTACCTCGGGGATGAGCAGTTCTTC. Its translation is CAISYLGDEQFF. The chain carries TRBV10-3 and TRBJ2-1; possibly TRBD2 for D (5 bases). Per germline, CDR1 ENHRY and CDR2 SYGVKD. Between the trimmed V and J ends, which lost 6 bases and 8 bases, there was a span of 11 bases. The CDR3 spans 12 residues.

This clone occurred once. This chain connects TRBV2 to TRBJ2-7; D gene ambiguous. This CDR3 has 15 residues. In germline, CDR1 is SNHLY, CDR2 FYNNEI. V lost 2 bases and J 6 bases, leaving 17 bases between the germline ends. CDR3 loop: CASSELGLDSVEQYF. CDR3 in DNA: TGTGCCAGCAGTGAATTAGGGCTAGACTCGGTCGAGCAGTACTTC.

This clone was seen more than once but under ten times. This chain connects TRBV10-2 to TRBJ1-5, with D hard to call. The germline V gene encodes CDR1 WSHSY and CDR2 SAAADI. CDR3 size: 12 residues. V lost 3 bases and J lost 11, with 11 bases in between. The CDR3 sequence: CASSDQDTSQHF. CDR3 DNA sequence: TGCGCCAGCAGTGACCAGGATACGTCCCAGCATTTT.

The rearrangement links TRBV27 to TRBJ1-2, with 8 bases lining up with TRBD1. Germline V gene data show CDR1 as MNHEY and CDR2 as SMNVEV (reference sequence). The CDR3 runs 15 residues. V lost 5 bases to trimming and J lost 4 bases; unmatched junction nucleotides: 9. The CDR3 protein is CASSPRTGISYGYTF. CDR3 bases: TGTGCCAGCAGTCCGAGGACAGGGATCAGCTATGGCTACACCTTC.

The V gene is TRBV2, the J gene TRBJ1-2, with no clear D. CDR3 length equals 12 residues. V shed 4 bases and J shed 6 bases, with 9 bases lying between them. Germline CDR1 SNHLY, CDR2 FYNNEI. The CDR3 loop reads CASSGGADGYTF. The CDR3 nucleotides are TGTGCCAGCAGTGGGGGAGCGGATGGCTACACCTTC.

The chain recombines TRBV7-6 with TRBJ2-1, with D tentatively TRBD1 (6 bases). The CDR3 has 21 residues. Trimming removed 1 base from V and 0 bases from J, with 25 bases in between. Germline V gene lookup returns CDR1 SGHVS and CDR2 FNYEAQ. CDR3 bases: TGTGCCAGCAGCTTAGGGGCACCAGGGGTTTTTAGCTCCGGCTCCTACAATGAGCAGTTCTTC. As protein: CASSLGAPGVFSSGSYNEQFF.

The CDR3: CAWTGGGYGYTF. The DNA of the CDR3 is TGTGCCTGGACAGGGGGCGGCTATGGCTACACCTTC. The genes are TRBV30 and TRBJ1-2; 8 nucleotides agree with TRBD1. Germline-derived CDR1 and CDR2 are GTSNPN and SVGIG (reference sequence). This CDR3 has 12 amino acids. Trimming took 4 bases from V and 4 from J; bases not matched to a gene: 2.

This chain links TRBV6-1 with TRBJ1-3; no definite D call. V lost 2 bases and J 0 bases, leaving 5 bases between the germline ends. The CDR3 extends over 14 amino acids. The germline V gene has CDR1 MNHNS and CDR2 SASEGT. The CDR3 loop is CASSEQDSGNTIYF. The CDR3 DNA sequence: TGTGCCAGCAGTGAACAGGACTCTGGAAACACCATATATTTT.

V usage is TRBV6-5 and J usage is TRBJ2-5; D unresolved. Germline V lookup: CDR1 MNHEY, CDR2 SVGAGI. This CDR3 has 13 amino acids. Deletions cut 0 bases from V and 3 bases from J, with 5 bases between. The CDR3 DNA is TGTGCCAGCAGTTACTCCCCGGAAGAGACCCAGTACTTC. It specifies CASSYSPEETQYF.